This T cell receptor (beta chain) came from a study of blood T cell repertoires in COVID-19. The CDR3 consists of 15 residues. Losses at the gene ends were 1 base for V and 5 bases for J; bases not matched to a gene: 4. From germline, CDR1 is LNHDA and CDR2 SQIVND (reference sequence). The table came from immunoSEQ multiplex PCR; TCRdb's copy has only in-frame clones and leaves some out. The repertoire holds about 140,000 clones, with about nine tenths as singletons. The TCR sequence derives from a human donor in a cohort sampled during active COVID-19. The J gene is TRBJ2-5, the V gene TRBV19, with 10 bases fitting TRBD2. The sample was peripheral blood. As DNA, the CDR3 is TGTGCCAGTAGTATAGGAGCGGGGGGGCCGGAGACCCAGTACTTC. It yields the protein CASSIGAGGPETQYF. Based on the CDR3 plus reference TRBV19 and TRBJ2-5, the full variable domain is DGGITQSPKYLFRKEGQNVTLSCEQNLNHDAMYWYRQDPGQGLRLIYYSQIVNDFQKGDIAEGYSVSREKKESFPLTVTSAQKNPTAFYLCASSIGAGGPETQYFGPGTRLLVL.